One and the same sample provided the 29 T cell receptor beta chains below, sequenced in a study of T cells expressing NK-cell markers. TCRdb re-called the 5' RACE reads; every CDR3 protein appears as one record, without DNA. In total, the table holds about 460,000 distinct CDR3 sequences. Sequenced input: blood T cells: a sorted CD56 or NKG2C T cell subset, CD4+ or CD8+ T cells, or bulk PBMC T cells (not recorded which). The receptors stem from a woman between 45 and 65 years old in good health.

The chain links TRBV25-1 to TRBJ2-1; checking the TCRdb D call of TRBD1 is not possible without DNA. The CDR3 is made up of 14 amino acids. CDR1 is MGHDK, CDR2 SYGVNS, per germline. The CDR3 spells CASRRTGDSNEQFF. Variable domain in full (rest from reference TRBV25-1 and TRBJ2-1): EADIYQTPRYLVIGTGKKITLECSQTMGHDKMYWYQQDPGMELHLIHYSYGVNSTEKGDLSSESTVSRIRTEHFPLTLESARPSHTSQYLCASRRTGDSNEQFFGPGTRLTVL.

The chain carries TRBV12-3 or TRBV12-4 and TRBJ2-1; TCRdb selects TRBD1, and the lack of DNA leaves this call unchecked. The length of the CDR3 is 15 residues. CDR3 sequence reads: CASRTGQGVGDEQFF.

The genes are TRBV6-5 and TRBJ1-3. The CDR3 runs 16 residues. Per germline, CDR1 MNHEY and CDR2 SVGAGI. CDR3 loop: CASSRSSTSSGNTIYF.

This chain connects TRBV4-2 to TRBJ2-1; TCRdb's D call of TRBD2 is untestable without DNA. Looked up from germline, CDR1 is LGHNA and CDR2 is YNFKEQ. The CDR3 covers 16 residues. This chain's CDR3 is CASSQGPGEEGYEQFF.

The rearrangement joins TRBV2 to TRBJ1-4. Germline CDR1 is SNHLY and CDR2 is FYNNEI. The length of the CDR3 is 16 residues. The CDR3 here is CASSEAAGVTNEKLFF.

The chain is built from TRBV7-9 and TRBJ1-1; the TCRdb D gene call, TRBD1, has no DNA to confirm it. This CDR3 spans 15 amino acids. Germline V lookup: CDR1 SEHNR, CDR2 FQNEAQ (reference sequence). This CDR3 is CASSEGQGWNTEAFF.

The chain couples TRBV6-4 to TRBJ1-4; absent DNA, TCRdb's TRBD1 call cannot be checked. The CDR3 extends over 13 amino acids. Germline CDR1 MRHNA, CDR2 SNTAGT. The CDR3 loop is CACRGEFNEKLFF.

The chain recombines TRBV2 with TRBJ1-2. CDR3 length: 13 amino acids. Germline assignment: CDR1 SNHLY and CDR2 FYNNEI. The CDR3 sequence: CASSEVDGDGYTF.

The genes are TRBV7-8 and TRBJ2-5; TCRdb's D call, TRBD1, is unchecked because there is no DNA. Germline V gene sequence: CDR1 SGHVS, CDR2 FQNEAQ. The CDR3 runs 16 residues. CDR3 sequence: CASSQDRESGRETQYF.

J is TRBJ2-1 and V is TRBV4-1; the TRBD2 assignment by TCRdb is unverifiable without DNA. CDR3 length: 18 amino acids. CDR1 and CDR2 from the germline V gene are MGHRA and YSYEKL. The CDR3 region is CASSHHLSTSGSGDEQFF.

The chain employs TRBV3-1 and TRBJ2-3. Germline V gene lookup returns CDR1 LGHDT and CDR2 YNNKEL (reference sequence). The CDR3 sequence is 18 residues long. CDR3 protein: CASSQVVMSASSTDTQYF.

The gene calls are TRBV14 and TRBJ1-5. Germline-derived CDR1 and CDR2 are SGHDN and FVKESK. The CDR3 consists of 13 residues. CDR3 loop: CASSQELGQPQHF.

This rearrangement joins TRBV27 to TRBJ1-2. The germline V gene has CDR1 MNHEY and CDR2 SMNVEV (reference sequence). This CDR3 is built from 13 residues. This CDR3 is CASSQRGGTGYTF.

This rearrangement joins TRBV24-1 to TRBJ2-5; TCRdb reports TRBD2, a call that lacks DNA to check it against. The CDR3 sequence is 16 residues long. Germline CDR1 KGHDR, CDR2 SFDVKD. The CDR3 is CATSPKPSGREETQYF.

The gene calls are TRBV6-2 or TRBV6-3 and TRBJ2-1; the D call from TCRdb, TRBD1, cannot be confirmed without DNA. This CDR3 region has 14 residues. The germline gives CDR1 MNHEY, CDR2 SVGEGT. The CDR3: CASTRVRGLGEQFF.

V is TRBV20-1 and J is TRBJ1-5; TCRdb picks TRBD1, but there is no DNA to check that call. Germline V lookup: CDR1 DFQATT, CDR2 SNEGSKA (reference sequence). The CDR3 extends over 15 amino acids. The CDR3 region is CSASHTGNSNQPQHF.

The J gene is TRBJ2-3, the V gene TRBV15; the D call from TCRdb, TRBD1, cannot be confirmed without DNA. Germline-derived CDR1 and CDR2 are LNHNV and YYDKDF (reference sequence). This CDR3 has 15 amino acids. Here the CDR3 reads CATSIPGQGADTQYF.

This chain joins TRBV5-1 and TRBJ2-3; absent DNA, TCRdb's TRBD2 call cannot be checked. CDR1 and CDR2 from the germline V gene are SGHRS and YFSETQ. The CDR3 has 12 residues. The CDR3: CASSSLANTQYF.

The CDR3 sequence is CASRRTGEIAKNIQYF. The rearrangement joins TRBV5-1 to TRBJ2-4; TCRdb selects TRBD1, and the lack of DNA leaves this call unchecked. This CDR3 has 16 residues. CDR1 and CDR2 (germline): SGHRS, YFSETQ.

The chain recombines TRBV28 with TRBJ2-5; TCRdb calls TRBD1, which cannot be checked without DNA. The CDR3 length is 14 residues. Germline CDR1 and CDR2: MDHEN and SYDVKM. The CDR3 sequence: CASSSDRRGWAQYF.

The chain carries TRBV5-5 and TRBJ2-7. The length of the CDR3 is 13 residues. CDR1 SGHKS and CDR2 YYEKEE come from the germline V gene (reference sequence). CDR3 protein: CASSSSTEGEQYF.

This chain connects TRBV5-1 to TRBJ2-7. The CDR3 runs to 13 residues. The germline CDR1 and CDR2 sequences are SGHRS and YFSETQ. CDR3 in amino acids: CASSLQSSYEQYF.

The chain links TRBV29-1 to TRBJ1-1; the TCRdb call, TRBD1, lacks DNA for checking. Germline-derived CDR1 and CDR2 are SQVTM and ANQGSEA. This CDR3 has 12 amino acids. CDR3: CSVEVRTVEAFF.

V gene TRBV7-9 combines with J gene TRBJ2-5; there is no DNA to check the TCRdb D call of TRBD2. In germline, CDR1 is SEHNR, CDR2 FQNEAQ (reference sequence). The CDR3 has 16 residues. This chain's CDR3 is CASTNWSSGVQETQYF.

The genes are TRBV30 and TRBJ2-5. The CDR3 loop spans 12 amino acids. Looked up from germline, CDR1 is GTSNPN and CDR2 is SVGIG (reference sequence). The CDR3 loop is CAWSSGQETQYF.

The V gene is TRBV14, the J gene TRBJ2-2; absent DNA, TCRdb's TRBD2 call cannot be checked. This CDR3 has 14 amino acids. Germline V gives CDR1 SGHDN, CDR2 FVKESK. The CDR3 here is CASSQLDIPGELFF.

The rearrangement joins TRBV18 to TRBJ2-2. The germline V gene has CDR1 KGHSH and CDR2 LQKENI. The CDR3 covers 16 residues. CDR3 in amino acids: CASSPNPAANTGELFF.

The genes are TRBV4-1 and TRBJ2-1; with no DNA, the TCRdb D assignment of TRBD2 cannot be verified. The CDR3 totals 18 residues. Germline V CDR1 and CDR2: MGHRA, YSYEKL. CDR3 in amino acids: CASSQGSVGLLSYNEQFF.

The V call is TRBV9, the J call TRBJ2-1; the D gene TCRdb calls, TRBD2, cannot be checked with no DNA. The CDR3 sequence is 16 residues long. Germline CDR1 SGDLS, CDR2 YYNGEE. The CDR3 sequence is CASSVGASGRGGEQFF.